The source of this T cell receptor beta chain is a study of blood T cell repertoires in COVID-19. Background on the study: COVID-19 samples, acute and convalescent, were from the United States, Italy and Spain. PBMCs, B-cell-depleted T cells, or T cells provided the cDNA or gDNA that made up the material.

Germline V lookup: CDR1 SGHTA, CDR2 FQGNSA. J gave up 7 bases and V 5 bases, and 7 bases lay outside the gene matches. The CDR3 is 15 amino acids. Authors' data handling: Reference gene primer amplification gave nucleated cell count estimates. Method: immunoSEQ multiplex PCR; TCRdb's copy keeps in-frame clones and lacks some. D and trimming were read from the DNA, whereas the V and J calls and clone size are those reported in that table. The table records around 120,000 clones, about nine tenths of them present only once. The source material was peripheral blood. The chain links TRBV7-2 to TRBJ2-7, with 14 bases lining up with TRBD2. The clonotype comes from a human donor with active COVID-19. The donor label of this sample is uncertain. In DNA form, the CDR3 reads TGTGCCAGCAGCCCCCGACTAGCGGGGGGGGATGAGCAGTACTTC. Translating gives CASSPRLAGGDEQYF.